A single sample is the source of the 18 T cell receptor beta chains below, sequenced in a study of blood T cells in healthy people across ages. A second PCR of 7 to 11 cycles used a sample-barcoded 5' primer and a J-beta primer mix. TCRdb called the 5' RACE reads again in MiXCR, with one record for every CDR3 protein. The table shows about 750,000 distinct CDR3 sequences, with approximately 53% occurring only once. Sequencing was done on a sample of blood. The receptors were gathered from an older man in good health.

For the CDR3, the DNA is TGTGCCAGCAGTTCAAGGACTAGCCTCTACAATGAGCAGTTCTTC. Amino acids: CASSSRTSLYNEQFF. The chain is built from TRBV28 and TRBJ2-1, with 8 bases lining up with TRBD2. This CDR3 spans 15 amino acids. Unmatched junction bases numbered 5, after V lost 4 bases and J lost 3 bases. Germline lookup yields CDR1 MDHEN and CDR2 SYDVKM.

This clonotype was observed a handful of times. The rearrangement joins TRBV29-1 to TRBJ2-5; D call uncertain. Trimming took off 4 bases at V and 4 bases at J, with 13 bases between the two ends. The CDR3 runs to 13 residues. In germline, CDR1 is SQVTM, CDR2 ANQGSEA. CDR3: CSVVGLFGETQYF. In DNA form, the CDR3 reads TGCAGCGTTGTCGGCCTTTTCGGAGAGACCCAGTACTTC.

The chain's CDR3 is CASSVEGGQGSDTQYF. For the CDR3, the DNA is TGTGCCAGCAGCGTAGAGGGGGGACAGGGGTCAGATACGCAGTATTTT. The chain links TRBV9 to TRBJ2-3; 10 nucleotides match TRBD1. Germline V gene lookup returns CDR1 SGDLS and CDR2 YYNGEE. The CDR3 has 16 amino acids. After removal of 0 bases from V and 4 bases from J, the junction contained 5 bases not matched to a gene.

V is TRBV12-3 or TRBV12-4 and J is TRBJ1-2; no definite D call. Deletions cut 5 bases from V and 4 bases from J, with 11 bases between. The CDR3 sequence is 13 residues long. CDR3 sequence (DNA): TGTGCCAGCAGTCTGGGAGAAACCTATGGCTACACCTTC. This encodes CASSLGETYGYTF.

The chain couples TRBV5-4 to TRBJ2-3, with TRBD2 matching 13 bases. Germline assignment: CDR1 SGHNT and CDR2 YYREEE (reference sequence). With 1 base clipped from V and 1 base from J, the junction kept 9 bases outside the gene matches. The length of the CDR3 is 19 residues. The CDR3 sequence: CASSLPPGLAGPGTDTQYF. The CDR3 nucleotides read TGTGCCAGCAGCTTGCCTCCGGGACTAGCGGGACCCGGCACAGATACGCAGTATTTT.

This clonotype was picked up a small number of times. The chain joins TRBV6-5 to TRBJ2-3, with D possibly being TRBD2 (5 bases). CDR3 length: 19 amino acids. Trimming took off 0 bases at V and 4 bases at J, with 23 bases between the two ends. Germline values: CDR1 MNHEY, CDR2 SVGAGI. The CDR3 here is CASSYSRVSALAIADTQYF. CDR3 DNA: TGTGCCAGCAGTTACTCAAGAGTTTCGGCATTAGCGATTGCAGATACGCAGTATTTT.

The V call is TRBV11-2, the J call TRBJ2-5, with D perhaps TRBD1 (6 bases). V was clipped by 1 base and J by 9 bases, with 15 bases between them. Germline V gives CDR1 SGHAT, CDR2 FQNNGV. This CDR3 comprises 14 residues. CDR3 nucleotides: TGTGCCAGCAGCTTAGGGGGGCCTAGTGAGGCCCAGTACTTC. Residues: CASSLGGPSEAQYF.

In DNA form, the CDR3 reads TGTGCCAGCAGTAAGGACCCGAATTCACCCCTCCACTTT. Residues: CASSKDPNSPLHF. The chain employs TRBV6-5 and TRBJ1-6; no clear D gene. The V gene's germline CDR1 is MNHEY and CDR2 SVGAGI. There are 13 residues in the CDR3. Trimming shortened V by 5 bases and J by 7 bases, and 9 bases separated the two germline ends.

This clonotype was observed a handful of times. The chain couples TRBV20-1 to TRBJ2-1; TRBD2 matches 9 bases. CDR3 size: 16 residues. With V trimmed by 0 bases and J by 7 bases, 10 bases remained unmatched. Germline V gene data show CDR1 as DFQATT and CDR2 as SNEGSKA (reference sequence). The DNA for the CDR3 is TGCAGTGCTAGAGAGCTTAGCGGGAGAGGGGGGAATGAGCAGTTCTTC. Amino acids: CSARELSGRGGNEQFF.

As DNA, the CDR3 is TGTGCCAGCAGGGTACACAGTGAGCAGTACTTC. Encoded protein: CASRVHSEQYF. J is TRBJ2-7 and V is TRBV2; D gene unclear. This CDR3 contains 11 residues. Trimming left V 6 bases short and J 7 bases short, with 10 bases between. Germline values: CDR1 SNHLY, CDR2 FYNNEI. Variable domain in full (rest from reference TRBV2 and TRBJ2-7): EPEVTQTPSHQVTQMGQEVILRCVPISNHLYFYWYRQILGQKVEFLVSFYNNEISEKSEIFDDQFSVERPDGSNFTLKIRSTKLEDSAMYFCASRVHSEQYFGPGTRLTVT.

The chain combines TRBV30 with TRBJ1-4; D might be TRBD1 (5 bases). The CDR3 has 14 amino acids. The V gene's germline CDR1 is GTSNPN and CDR2 SVGIG (reference sequence). The ends were cut back, 8 bases at V and 4 bases at J, with 17 bases in the middle. The CDR3 region is CATSGAGYNEKLFF. As DNA, the CDR3 is TGTGCCACCTCCGGGGCAGGGTATAATGAAAAACTGTTTTTT.

The chain employs TRBV3-1 and TRBJ2-7, with 7 positions matching TRBD2. Germline V gives CDR1 LGHDT, CDR2 YNNKEL (reference sequence). The CDR3 runs 16 residues. V trimming: 0 bases; J trimming: 7 bases; junction bases outside the gene matches: 12. The CDR3 spells CASSQDGDYPSNEQYF. The CDR3 DNA is TGTGCCAGCAGCCAAGACGGGGACTACCCCTCAAATGAGCAGTACTTC.

This clonotype was picked up a small number of times. This chain links TRBV27 with TRBJ2-1; D remains unclear. CDR3 length: 12 amino acids. Trimming cost V 5 bases and J 9 bases, with 11 bases left between them. In germline, CDR1 is MNHEY, CDR2 SMNVEV (reference sequence). Written as DNA, the CDR3 is TGTGCCAGCAGTAAGCCCTCCCGTGAGCAGTTCTTC. The encoded protein is CASSKPSREQFF.

This chain uses TRBV6-1 with TRBJ2-1; no clear D gene. Germline CDR1 MNHNS, CDR2 SASEGT. Deletions cut 9 bases from V and 3 bases from J, with 18 bases between. CDR3 length equals 15 residues. The CDR3 here is CASGRLGVLYNEQFF. The CDR3 DNA is TGTGCCAGTGGAAGACTGGGCGTTCTCTACAATGAGCAGTTCTTC.

The sample holds a few counts of this clonotype. V gene TRBV7-9 combines with J gene TRBJ2-5; 13 nucleotides align to TRBD2. The assigned J gene may be wrong: the sequence end matches TRBJ2-7 better. Germline CDR1 SEHNR, CDR2 FQNEAQ (reference sequence). This CDR3 has 16 amino acids. CDR3 bases: TGTGCCAGCAGCTTTAGGGGGACTAGCGGGACCTACGAGCAGTACTTC. Amino acid sequence: CASSFRGTSGTYEQYF.

The CDR3 DNA sequence: TGTGCCAGCAGCCAGTTTGTCGACAGGGTAAGGAACGAGCAGTACTTC. Amino acids: CASSQFVDRVRNEQYF. This chain uses TRBV4-2 with TRBJ2-5; 7 nucleotides align to TRBD1. Matching the DNA end better, TRBJ2-7 makes the J call doubtful. Looked up from germline, CDR1 is LGHNA and CDR2 is YNFKEQ. CDR3 length equals 16 residues.

V gene TRBV5-1 combines with J gene TRBJ1-1; weak D call: TRBD1 (6 bases). The CDR3 loop spans 13 amino acids. V gave up 4 bases and J gave up 3 bases, with 10 bases separating them. Germline CDR1 reads SGHRS; CDR2 reads YFSETQ. In DNA, the CDR3 is TGCGCCAGCAGCAAAACAGGGCACACTGAAGCTTTCTTT. Its protein is CASSKTGHTEAFF.

CDR3 loop: CSASAYIFTDTQYF. CDR3 bases: TGCAGTGCTAGTGCCTACATTTTCACAGATACGCAGTATTTT. The J gene is TRBJ2-3, the V gene TRBV20-1; D not certain. CDR1 and CDR2 from the germline V gene are DFQATT and SNEGSKA (reference sequence). V was shortened by 3 bases and J by 2 bases, with 12 bases between the two germline ends. The CDR3 has 14 amino acids.